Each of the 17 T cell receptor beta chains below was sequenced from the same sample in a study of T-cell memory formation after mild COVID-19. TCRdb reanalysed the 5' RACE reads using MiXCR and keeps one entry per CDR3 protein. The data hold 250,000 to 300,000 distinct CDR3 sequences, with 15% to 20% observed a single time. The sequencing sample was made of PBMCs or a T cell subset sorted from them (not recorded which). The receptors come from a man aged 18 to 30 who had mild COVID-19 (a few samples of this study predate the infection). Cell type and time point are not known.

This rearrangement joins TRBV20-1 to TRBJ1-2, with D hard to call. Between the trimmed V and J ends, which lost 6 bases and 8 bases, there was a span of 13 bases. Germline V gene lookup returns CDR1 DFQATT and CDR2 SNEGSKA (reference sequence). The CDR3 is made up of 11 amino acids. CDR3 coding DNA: TGCAGTGCAAGGACCAGAGAGGGCTACACCTTC. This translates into CSARTREGYTF.

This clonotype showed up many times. This CDR3 is CASSLAGGITSGANVLTF. DNA of the CDR3: TGTGCCAGCAGCTTAGCAGGCGGGATTACATCTGGGGCCAACGTCCTGACTTTC. The rearrangement joins TRBV7-6 to TRBJ2-6; perhaps TRBD2 as D (6 bases). Germline V gene lookup returns CDR1 SGHVS and CDR2 FNYEAQ. Trimming shortened V by 0 bases and J by 1 base, and 13 bases separated the two germline ends. The CDR3 is 18 residues long.

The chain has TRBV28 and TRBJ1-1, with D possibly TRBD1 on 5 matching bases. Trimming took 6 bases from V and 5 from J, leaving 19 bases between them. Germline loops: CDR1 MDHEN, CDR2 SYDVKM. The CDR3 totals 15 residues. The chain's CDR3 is CASRTPGSGRTEAFF. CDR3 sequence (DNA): TGTGCCAGCAGAACCCCAGGGAGCGGTAGGACTGAAGCTTTCTTT.

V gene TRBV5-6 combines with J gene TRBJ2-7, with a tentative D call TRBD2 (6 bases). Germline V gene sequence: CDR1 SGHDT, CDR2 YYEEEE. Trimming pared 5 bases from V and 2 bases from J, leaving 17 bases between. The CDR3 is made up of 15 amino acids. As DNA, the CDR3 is TGTGCCAGCAGAGGGGCGGGGTCCGGGACCTACGAGCAGTACGTC. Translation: CASRGAGSGTYEQYV.

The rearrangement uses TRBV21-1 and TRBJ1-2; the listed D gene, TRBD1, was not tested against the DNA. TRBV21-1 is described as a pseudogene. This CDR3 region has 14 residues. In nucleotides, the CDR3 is TGTGCCAGCACCTTAGGACAGGTGTTCTATGGCTACACCTTC. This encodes CASTLGQVFYGYTF.

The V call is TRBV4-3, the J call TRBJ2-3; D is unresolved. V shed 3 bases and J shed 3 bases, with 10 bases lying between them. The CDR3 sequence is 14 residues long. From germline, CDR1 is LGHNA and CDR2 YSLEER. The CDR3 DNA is TGCGCCAGCAGCCAGGCTCCTCGGACAGATACGCAGTATTTT. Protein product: CASSQAPRTDTQYF.

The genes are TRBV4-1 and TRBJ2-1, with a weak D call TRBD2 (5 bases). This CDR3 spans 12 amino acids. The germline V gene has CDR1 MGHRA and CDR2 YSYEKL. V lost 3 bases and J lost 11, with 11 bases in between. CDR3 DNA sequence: TGCGCCAGCAGCCACCGGGGAGAAAAGCAGTTCTTC. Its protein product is CASSHRGEKQFF.

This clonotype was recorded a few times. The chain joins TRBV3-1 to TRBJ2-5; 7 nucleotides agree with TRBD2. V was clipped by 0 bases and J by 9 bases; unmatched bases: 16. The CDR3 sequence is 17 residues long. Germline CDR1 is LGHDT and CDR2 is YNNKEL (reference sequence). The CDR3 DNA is TGTGCCAGCAGCCAAGATCCGCGGGTCAGCGGTGCGGGGGCCCAGTACTTC. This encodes CASSQDPRVSGAGAQYF.

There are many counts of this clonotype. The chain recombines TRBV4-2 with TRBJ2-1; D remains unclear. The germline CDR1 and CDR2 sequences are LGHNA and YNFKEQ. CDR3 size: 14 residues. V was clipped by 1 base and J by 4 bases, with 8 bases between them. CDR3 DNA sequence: TGTGCCAGCAGCCAAGCTGGACGGTACAATGAGCAGTTCTTC. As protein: CASSQAGRYNEQFF.

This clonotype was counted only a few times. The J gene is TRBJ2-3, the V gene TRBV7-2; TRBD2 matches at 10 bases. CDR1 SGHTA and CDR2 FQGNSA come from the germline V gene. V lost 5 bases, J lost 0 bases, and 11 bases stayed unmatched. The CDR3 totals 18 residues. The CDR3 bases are TGTGCCAGCAGCCTGGCGGCTAGCGGGGGACTCAGCACAGATACGCAGTATTTT. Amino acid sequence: CASSLAASGGLSTDTQYF. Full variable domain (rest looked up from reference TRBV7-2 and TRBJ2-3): GAGVSQSPSNKVTEKGKDVELRCDPISGHTALYWYRQSLGQGLEFLIYFQGNSAPDKSGLPSDRFSAERTGGSVSTLTIQRTQQEDSAVYLCASSLAASGGLSTDTQYFGPGTRLTVL.

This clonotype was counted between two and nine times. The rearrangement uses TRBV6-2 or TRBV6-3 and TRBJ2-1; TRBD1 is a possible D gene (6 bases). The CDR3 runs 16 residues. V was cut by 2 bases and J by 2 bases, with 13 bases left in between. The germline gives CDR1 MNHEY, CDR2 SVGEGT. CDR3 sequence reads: CASSYAFGGTYNEQFF. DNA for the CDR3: TGTGCCAGCAGTTACGCATTTGGGGGCACCTACAATGAGCAGTTCTTC.

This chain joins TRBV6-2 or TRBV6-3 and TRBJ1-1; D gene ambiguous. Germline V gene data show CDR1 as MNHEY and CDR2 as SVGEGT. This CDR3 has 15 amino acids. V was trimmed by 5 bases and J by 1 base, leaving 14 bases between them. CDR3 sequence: CASSALVVGNTEAFF. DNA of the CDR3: TGTGCCAGCAGTGCCCTCGTCGTAGGGAACACTGAAGCTTTCTTT.

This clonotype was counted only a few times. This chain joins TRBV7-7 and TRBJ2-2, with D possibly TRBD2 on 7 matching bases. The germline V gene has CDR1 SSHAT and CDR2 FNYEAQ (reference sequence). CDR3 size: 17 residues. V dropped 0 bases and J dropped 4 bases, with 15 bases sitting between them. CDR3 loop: CASSLAPGGQSTGELFF. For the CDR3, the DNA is TGTGCCAGCAGCTTAGCCCCCGGGGGGCAGAGCACCGGGGAGCTGTTTTTT.

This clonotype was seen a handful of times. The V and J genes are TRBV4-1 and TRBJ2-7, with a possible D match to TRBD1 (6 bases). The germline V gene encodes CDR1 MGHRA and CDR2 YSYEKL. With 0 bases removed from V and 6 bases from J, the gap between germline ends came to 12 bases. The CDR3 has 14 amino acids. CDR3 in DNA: TGCGCCAGCAGCCAAGAGGGCAGGGGATCCGAGCAGTACTTC. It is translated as CASSQEGRGSEQYF.

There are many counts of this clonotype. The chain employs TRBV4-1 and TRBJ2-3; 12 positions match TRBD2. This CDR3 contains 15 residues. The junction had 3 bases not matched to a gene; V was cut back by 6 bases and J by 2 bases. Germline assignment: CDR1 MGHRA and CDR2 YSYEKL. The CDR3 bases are TGCGCCAGCAGTCGGACTAGCGGGGACACAGATACGCAGTATTTT. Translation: CASSRTSGDTDTQYF.

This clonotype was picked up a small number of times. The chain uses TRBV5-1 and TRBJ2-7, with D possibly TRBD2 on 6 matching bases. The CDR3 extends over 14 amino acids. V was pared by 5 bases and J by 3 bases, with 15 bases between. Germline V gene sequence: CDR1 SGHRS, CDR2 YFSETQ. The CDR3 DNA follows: TGCGCCAGCAGAGATTCCGGGAGAGGCTACGAGCAGTACTTC. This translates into CASRDSGRGYEQYF. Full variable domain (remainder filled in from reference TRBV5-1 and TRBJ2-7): KAGVTQTPRYLIKTRGQQVTLSCSPISGHRSVSWYQQTPGQGLQFLFEYFSETQRNKGNFPGRFSGRQFSNSRSEMNVSTLELGDSALYLCASRDSGRGYEQYFGPGTRLTVT.

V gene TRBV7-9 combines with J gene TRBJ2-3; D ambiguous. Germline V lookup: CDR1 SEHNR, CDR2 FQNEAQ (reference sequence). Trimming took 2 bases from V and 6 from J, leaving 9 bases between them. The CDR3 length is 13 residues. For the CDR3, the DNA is TGTGCCAGCAGCTTATTTGCCGGGGATACGCAGTATTTT. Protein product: CASSLFAGDTQYF.